Following are 11 T cell receptor beta chains from one sample sequenced in a study of shared clonotypes between healthy human individuals. Clones were sequenced by immunoSEQ multiplex PCR, and TCRdb holds only the in-frame ones, with some missing. There are some 2.3 million clones in the sample; approximately 93% occur only once, and about 0.37% lies in the top ten. Specimen: naive CD4+ T cells from PBMCs. Subset reported: CD45RA+ positively selected. The receptors here all came from a man aged 18-30 years in good health. Some clones in this sample may be carry-over from other donors' samples.

To note about this clone: The identical CDR3 is also encoded by other nucleotide sequences in the sample. V usage is TRBV29-1 and J usage is TRBJ2-3; no clear D gene. V lost 2 bases and J 4 bases, leaving 7 bases between the germline ends. There are 12 residues in the CDR3. Germline V lookup: CDR1 SQVTM, CDR2 ANQGSEA. The CDR3 DNA sequence: TGCAGCGTTGAATCCGGGTCAGATACGCAGTATTTT. Translated, it gives CSVESGSDTQYF.

This chain uses TRBV6-5 with TRBJ2-7; D perhaps matches TRBD2 (6 bases). CDR1 is MNHEY, CDR2 SVGAGI, per germline. V was pared by 5 bases and J by 0 bases, with 14 bases between. The CDR3 totals 15 residues. CDR3 sequence reads: CASSIAEGNSYEQYF. The CDR3 nucleotides are TGTGCCAGCAGTATAGCGGAGGGGAACTCCTACGAGCAGTACTTC.

This chain uses TRBV2 with TRBJ2-7; 9 positions agree with TRBD1. V shed 4 bases and J 2 bases; nucleotides not matched to a gene: 3. CDR1 and CDR2 from the germline V gene are SNHLY and FYNNEI. This CDR3 contains 14 residues. The DNA of the CDR3 is TGTGCCAGCAGTGCCGGGACAGGGCCCTACGAGCAGTACTTC. As protein: CASSAGTGPYEQYF.

This chain links TRBV6-5 with TRBJ2-1; the D gene is possibly TRBD1 (6 bases). CDR3 length: 14 residues. Germline CDR1 is MNHEY and CDR2 is SVGAGI. Deletions cut 6 bases from V and 10 bases from J, with 19 bases between. CDR3 nucleotides: TGTGCCAGCAGCAGGGACACTCTGGGGAAGGAGCAGTTCTTC. It specifies CASSRDTLGKEQFF.

This sequence joins TRBV18 and TRBJ1-1; D possibly corresponds to TRBD1 (6 bases). Trimming left V 2 bases short and J 1 base short, with 17 bases between. CDR3 size: 17 residues. Germline V CDR1 and CDR2: KGHSH, LQKENI. The CDR3: CASSPNMWGAQNTEAFF. In DNA form, the CDR3 reads TGTGCCAGCTCACCAAATATGTGGGGGGCGCAGAACACTGAAGCTTTCTTT.

The chain carries TRBV28 and TRBJ2-6, with 9 positions matching TRBD2. Germline V gene data show CDR1 as MDHEN and CDR2 as SYDVKM. The CDR3 loop spans 19 amino acids. V trimming: 6 bases; J trimming: 6 bases; junction bases outside the gene matches: 18. The CDR3 DNA is TGTGCCAGCAGGCCCCCTTTGCAGGCGGGAGGGCCGGTGGCCAACGTCCTGACTTTC. It encodes CASRPPLQAGGPVANVLTF.

The genes are TRBV12-5 and TRBJ2-2; the match to TRBD2 covers 11 bases. Germline CDR1 reads LGHNT; CDR2 reads FRNRAP. The CDR3 runs 16 residues. J lost 4 bases, V lost 5 bases, and 6 bases had no gene match. The DNA of the CDR3 is TGTGCTAGTGGTACCTTTAGCGGGAGGGTCACCGGGGAGCTGTTTTTT. Translation gives CASGTFSGRVTGELFF.

In regard to this clone: Other DNA sequences from this sample encode an identical CDR3 as well. This sequence joins TRBV18 and TRBJ2-7; 7 nucleotides agree with TRBD2. There are 13 residues in the CDR3. V lost 3 bases, J lost 2 bases, and 1 base stayed unmatched. Looked up from germline, CDR1 is KGHSH and CDR2 is LQKENI. CDR3 in DNA: TGTGCCAGCTCACCGGGAGGGACCTACGAGCAGTACTTC. It translates to CASSPGGTYEQYF.

The CDR3 DNA follows: TGTGCCAGCAGTTCCGGACAGGACCTCTCCTACGAGCAGTACTTC. Translated: CASSSGQDLSYEQYF. V is TRBV28 and J is TRBJ2-7, with 7 bases aligning to TRBD1. Germline V gene sequence: CDR1 MDHEN, CDR2 SYDVKM. Germline trimming cut 4 bases from V and 0 bases from J; bases unmatched to any gene: 6. The CDR3 contains 15 residues.

The V call is TRBV7-9, the J call TRBJ1-1; D is unclear. The length of the CDR3 is 13 residues. Germline CDR1 and CDR2: SEHNR and FQNEAQ (reference sequence). The ends were cut back, 5 bases at V and 1 base at J, with 8 bases in the middle. The CDR3 coding sequence is TGTGCCAGCAGCGCGTTTAAGAACACTGAAGCTTTCTTT. As protein: CASSAFKNTEAFF.

The rearrangement uses TRBV9 and TRBJ2-1; a weak D match, TRBD2 (6 bases). The CDR3 sequence is 17 residues long. Trimming stripped 0 bases from V and 9 bases from J, with 22 bases between. CDR1 is SGDLS and CDR2 is YYNGEE in the germline V gene. The CDR3 region is CASSVVGSGHRSGEQFF. The CDR3 DNA sequence: TGTGCCAGCAGCGTAGTCGGTAGCGGCCACCGGAGCGGTGAGCAGTTCTTC.